One and the same sample provided the 14 T cell receptor beta chains below, sequenced in a study of cytomegalovirus exposure and HLA in healthy donors. The PCR contained 60 Vbeta and 13 Jbeta primers. Sequencing used immunoSEQ multiplex PCR; TCRdb keeps in-frame clones, though not all of them. The sample yields over 80,000 clones, over 65% seen once. The sample comprised PBMCs. Receptors originate from a man in his 60s in good health and CMV-seropositive.

V and J are TRBV28 and TRBJ2-1; TRBD1 matches 8 bases. This CDR3 has 15 amino acids. Germline assignment: CDR1 MDHEN and CDR2 SYDVKM. The trim removed 6 bases at V and 3 bases at J, leaving 7 bases unmatched. This CDR3 reads CASRQQGGLYNEQFF. The CDR3 region has the DNA TGTGCCAGCAGGCAACAGGGGGGTCTCTACAATGAGCAGTTCTTC.

CDR3 sequence reads: CASSHGTAQGEAFF. As DNA, the CDR3 is TGTGCCAGCAGCCACGGGACAGCCCAAGGAGAAGCTTTCTTT. V and J are TRBV7-9 and TRBJ1-1; 7 bases are a match to TRBD1. The CDR3 runs 14 residues. Germline loops: CDR1 SEHNR, CDR2 FQNEAQ (reference sequence). V shed 5 bases and J 8 bases; nucleotides not matched to a gene: 11.

This rearrangement joins TRBV6-6 to TRBJ1-1; 9 bases are a match to TRBD1. V gave up 5 bases and J gave up 5 bases; unmatched junction bases: 9. The CDR3 loop spans 15 amino acids. In germline, CDR1 is MNHNY, CDR2 SVGAGI (reference sequence). The CDR3 DNA sequence: TGTGCCAGCAGTAATTACAGGGGGCGAGGGACTGAAGCTTTCTTT. Translated, it gives CASSNYRGRGTEAFF.

The V and J genes are TRBV9 and TRBJ1-6, with TRBD1 as a possible D gene (5 bases). Germline V gene lookup returns CDR1 SGDLS and CDR2 YYNGEE. The CDR3 extends over 14 amino acids. Trimming stripped 0 bases from V and 10 bases from J, with 11 bases between. As DNA, the CDR3 is TGTGCCAGCAGCGTAGCAGGGTCCCACTCACCCCTCCACTTT. Its protein is CASSVAGSHSPLHF.

V usage is TRBV4-1 and J usage is TRBJ1-4; the D is unclear. This CDR3 is 16 amino acids long. Germline CDR1 is MGHRA and CDR2 is YSYEKL. Trimming shortened V by 0 bases and J by 5 bases, and 13 bases separated the two germline ends. The CDR3 protein is CASSQDIARRNEKLFF. CDR3 DNA sequence: TGCGCCAGCAGCCAAGATATTGCCAGGAGGAATGAAAAACTGTTTTTT.

The chain links TRBV5-8 to TRBJ2-1, with 9 bases that match TRBD1. The germline V gene has CDR1 SGHTS and CDR2 YDEGEE. This CDR3 has 15 amino acids. J lost 6 bases, V lost 4 bases, and 8 bases had no gene match. The DNA of the CDR3 is TGTGCCAGCAGCATTCTCGGGACAGGGATCAATGAGCAGTTCTTC. The encoded protein is CASSILGTGINEQFF.

This sequence joins TRBV7-9 and TRBJ2-1; 8 nucleotides match TRBD2. The germline V gene has CDR1 SEHNR and CDR2 FQNEAQ (reference sequence). The J segment lost 1 base and the V segment lost 3 bases, leaving 2 bases of the junction unmatched. The CDR3 sequence is 15 residues long. The CDR3 loop reads CASSLSGGSYNEQFF. The CDR3 nucleotides are TGTGCCAGCAGCTTGAGCGGGGGATCCTACAATGAGCAGTTCTTC.

This clone was found once. The V gene is TRBV18, the J gene TRBJ2-5, with D possibly being TRBD1 (5 bases). This CDR3 is 14 amino acids long. The V gene lost 6 bases and the J gene lost 3 bases, with 14 bases spanning the gap. The V gene's germline CDR1 is KGHSH and CDR2 LQKENI. CDR3 protein: CASSLLRGKETQYF. In DNA form, the CDR3 reads TGTGCCAGCTCCCTTTTAAGGGGAAAAGAGACCCAGTACTTC.

The V and J genes are TRBV2 and TRBJ2-7; 7 bases line up with TRBD1. The trim removed 6 bases at V and 6 bases at J, leaving 8 bases unmatched. CDR3 size: 13 residues. Germline lookup yields CDR1 SNHLY and CDR2 FYNNEI. CDR3 nucleotides: TGTGCCAGCAGAAGGGACAGAAGTGGCGAGCAGTACTTC. Protein: CASRRDRSGEQYF.

This clone appeared a few times. The chain couples TRBV7-9 to TRBJ1-2; TRBD1 matches 7 bases. The CDR3 runs 13 residues. Germline V gives CDR1 SEHNR, CDR2 FQNEAQ (reference sequence). V was pared by 5 bases and J by 3 bases, with 3 bases of the junction left unmatched. The CDR3 sequence is CASSHRGDYGYTF. The CDR3 nucleotides are TGTGCCAGCAGCCACAGGGGAGACTATGGCTACACCTTC. Full variable domain (missing parts from reference TRBV7-9 and TRBJ1-2): DTGVSQNPRHKITKRGQNVTFRCDPISEHNRLYWYRQTLGQGPEFLTYFQNEAQLEKSRLLSDRFSAERPKGSFSTLEIQRTEQGDSAMYLCASSHRGDYGYTFGSGTRLTVV.

The chain has TRBV7-9 and TRBJ2-7; D is perhaps TRBD2 (7 bases). The CDR3 has 15 amino acids. V gave up 3 bases and J gave up 4 bases, with 16 bases separating them. Germline CDR1 and CDR2: SEHNR and FQNEAQ (reference sequence). DNA of the CDR3: TGTGCCAGCAGCTTTGCGGGGGCGATGAATTACGAGCAGTACTTC. Encoded protein: CASSFAGAMNYEQYF.

This clone was detected only once. V is TRBV9 and J is TRBJ2-2; D possibly corresponds to TRBD2 (5 bases). V was pared by 4 bases and J by 4 bases, with 14 bases between. CDR3 length: 15 residues. Germline CDR1 and CDR2: SGDLS and YYNGEE. The CDR3 coding sequence is TGTGCCAGCAGCCCGAGGGTGGATGCCACCGGGGAGCTGTTTTTT. Translation: CASSPRVDATGELFF.

The chain couples TRBV28 to TRBJ1-1; D remains ambiguous. V lost 2 bases, J lost 8 bases, and 9 bases lay in between. The CDR3 covers 12 residues. Per germline, CDR1 MDHEN and CDR2 SYDVKM. CDR3 sequence: CASSLIAGEAFF. The CDR3 region has the DNA TGTGCCAGCAGTTTAATCGCCGGGGAAGCTTTCTTT.

Ten or more counts support this clone. The rearrangement links TRBV5-1 to TRBJ1-1, with D possibly TRBD1 on 6 matching bases. This CDR3 spans 14 amino acids. CDR1 is SGHRS and CDR2 is YFSETQ in the germline V gene. Deletions cut 4 bases from V and 2 bases from J, with 12 bases between. The CDR3 sequence is CASSVGGANTEAFF. For the CDR3, the DNA is TGCGCCAGCAGCGTTGGGGGCGCTAACACTGAAGCTTTCTTT.